This T cell receptor (beta chain) was obtained from a study of control samples from healthy donors and cancer patients. The method was immunoSEQ multiplex PCR; TCRdb's version includes in-frame clones alone and lacks a portion of them. The sample has 120,000 or so clones, about 95% seen once; the top ten hold about 3.5%. The sequence was obtained from a man aged 25-45 years in good health. Sequenced material: blood.

CDR3 coding DNA: TGTGCCAGCAGTATCGGGCACGAGCAGTACTTC. Amino acid sequence: CASSIGHEQYF. The V and J genes are TRBV27 and TRBJ2-7; no definite D call. Trimming left V 5 bases short and J 5 bases short, with 7 bases between. The CDR3 contains 11 residues. Per the germline V gene, CDR1 is MNHEY and CDR2 is SMNVEV (reference sequence).